The rows below give T cell receptor beta chains drawn from one sample of a study of T cell responses to AZD1222 COVID-19 vaccine. TCRdb's table, derived via immunoSEQ multiplex PCR, lists solely in-frame clones and lacks some. This table has some 170,000 clones, around 94% appearing once. Sample: peripheral blood, taken 28 days after the second AZD1222 dose. The receptors here all came from an adult who received the AZD1222 COVID-19 vaccine. Both conserved end residues are part of each CDR3.

TRBV7-8	TRBJ1-5	CASSTRESNQPQHF
TRBV6-1	TRBJ1-2	CASSEELWSGYTF
TRBV19	TRBJ1-5	CASSRQKGDQPQHF
TRBV5-4	TRBJ2-5	CASSLQETQYF
TRBV7-9	TRBJ1-2	CASSWGDRNYGYTF
TRBV11-2	TRBJ2-5	CASSDTGFRETQYF
TRBV6-2/TRBV6-3	TRBJ1-4	CASSRNEKLFF
TRBV28	TRBJ1-5	CASSPSLGSQPQHF
TRBV3-1/TRBV3-2	TRBJ1-2	CASSQATARYTF
TRBV3-1/TRBV3-2	TRBJ2-6	CASSPRLAGGLLSGANVLTF
TRBV27	TRBJ2-1	CASSLSTPRAGGYEQFF
TRBV11-2	TRBJ2-1	CASSSGGTGNEQFF
TRBV7-9	TRBJ1-2	CASSPRGEGGMYGYTF
TRBV19	TRBJ1-6	CASSISTGNSPLHF
TRBV28	TRBJ2-2	CASSLRPGHVGSGGANTGELFF
TRBV1	TRBJ1-3	CTSSQGTGNGNTIYF
TRBV19	TRBJ2-5	CASSTQGGLETQYF
TRBV30	TRBJ2-3	CAWSVSAEDTDTQYF
TRBV5-1	TRBJ2-5	CASSLGLAGVGRETQYF
TRBV7-8	TRBJ1-5	CASSLFAGSTGATAQHF
TRBV24-1	TRBJ2-1	CATSPRGSGRNEQFF
TRBV4-2	TRBJ2-7	CASSQDPGQGVHEQYF
TRBV5-3	TRBJ2-1	CARSFRDAARASGKKGPYNEQFF
TRBV10-1	TRBJ1-1	CASSEVRETEAFF
TRBV15	TRBJ1-4	CATSRPYLQGTNEKLFF
TRBV5-5	TRBJ1-4	CASSLDRPNEKLFF
TRBV18	TRBJ2-5	CASCPLGRETQYF
TRBV5-1	TRBJ2-2	CASSLGGGVAGELFF
TRBV5-4	TRBJ2-1	CASSLGALGNEQFF
TRBV7-9	TRBJ2-1	CASSSQGLAGSSYNEQFF
TRBV7-9	TRBJ1-2	CASSLWGPNYGYTF
TRBV11-3	TRBJ2-5	CASSIGTSGRGETQYF
TRBV28	TRBJ1-2	CASTTGQGEDGYTF
TRBV18	TRBJ2-1	CASSSGLARRTDEQFF
TRBV15	TRBJ1-1	CATSRAQGGAFF
TRBV20-1	TRBJ2-1	CSASRGSYNEQFF
TRBV10-1	TRBJ2-7	CASSGGQGSSYEQYF
TRBV7-8	TRBJ2-7	CASSSPYRDRGYEQYF
TRBV6-5	TRBJ2-7	CASRGGAAPSYEQYF
TRBV3-1/TRBV3-2	TRBJ2-1	CASSPSGSSYNEQFF
TRBV5-4	TRBJ2-1	CASSFGGSSYNEQFF
TRBV15	TRBJ2-1	CATSRTKEPTGGLFF